This T cell receptor (beta chain) originates from a study of Graves' ophthalmopathy and Graves' hyperthyroidism. Trimming left V 2 bases short and J 6 bases short, with 5 bases between. The CDR3 extends over 13 amino acids. Germline V lookup: CDR1 SGHTA, CDR2 FQGNSA. This clonotype showed up many times. Amplification of TCR beta CDR3 regions used RNA transcripts. An opening RT-PCR round employed HTBI primers and preceded a second-round multiplex PCR. TCRdb passed the multiplex PCR reads through MiXCR, listing each CDR3 protein once. The data hold 400,000 to 500,000 distinct CDR3 sequences, with about 21% observed a single time. Stable hyperthyroidism referred to disease that showed no ophthalmopathy within 18 months of follow-up. Newly diagnosed, the hyperthyroidism patients had under 2 months' duration and were aged 18 to 65.

The sequencing input was peripheral blood. The TCR sequence derives from a woman younger than 30 with stable Graves' hyperthyroidism. The chain has TRBV7-2 and TRBJ1-6; D ambiguous. The chain's CDR3 is CASSLRVNSPLHF. In nucleotides, the CDR3 is TGTGCCAGCAGCTTAAGGGTTAATTCACCCCTCCACTTT. The full variable domain, its missing parts supplied by reference TRBV7-2 and TRBJ1-6, is GAGVSQSPSNKVTEKGKDVELRCDPISGHTALYWYRQSLGQGLEFLIYFQGNSAPDKSGLPSDRFSAERTGGSVSTLTIQRTQQEDSAVYLCASSLRVNSPLHFGNGTRLTVT.